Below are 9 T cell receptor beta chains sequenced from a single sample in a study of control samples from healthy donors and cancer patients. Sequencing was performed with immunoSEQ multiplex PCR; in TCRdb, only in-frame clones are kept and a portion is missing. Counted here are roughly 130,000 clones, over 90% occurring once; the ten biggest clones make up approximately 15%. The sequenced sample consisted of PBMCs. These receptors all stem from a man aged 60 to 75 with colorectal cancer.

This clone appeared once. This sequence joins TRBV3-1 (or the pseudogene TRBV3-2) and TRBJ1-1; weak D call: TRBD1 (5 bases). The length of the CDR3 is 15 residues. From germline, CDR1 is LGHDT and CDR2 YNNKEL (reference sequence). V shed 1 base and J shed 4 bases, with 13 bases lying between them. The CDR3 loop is CASSQGGDSGTEAFF. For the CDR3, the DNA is TGTGCCAGCAGCCAAGGAGGGGATTCCGGCACTGAAGCTTTCTTT.

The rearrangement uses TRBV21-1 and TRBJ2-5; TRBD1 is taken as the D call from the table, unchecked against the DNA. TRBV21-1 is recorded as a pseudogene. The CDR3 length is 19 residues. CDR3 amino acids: CASTNDETPTGETQETQYF. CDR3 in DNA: TGTGCCAGCACCAACGACGAGACCCCGACAGGCGAAACCCAAGAGACCCAGTACTTC.

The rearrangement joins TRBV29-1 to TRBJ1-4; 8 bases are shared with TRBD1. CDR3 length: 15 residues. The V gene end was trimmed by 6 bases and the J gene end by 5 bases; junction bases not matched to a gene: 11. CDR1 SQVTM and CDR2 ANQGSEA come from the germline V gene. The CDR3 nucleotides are TGCAGCGTGGGGACTGGGACAGGCCTCAATGAAAAACTGTTTTTT. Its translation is CSVGTGTGLNEKLFF.

The DNA of the CDR3 is TGTGCCACCAGTGATGCCAATCAGCCCCAGCATTTT. Amino acids: CATSDANQPQHF. The chain couples TRBV24-1 to TRBJ1-5; D unclear. CDR3 length equals 12 residues. Deletions cut 3 bases from V and 3 bases from J, with 2 bases between. CDR1 is KGHDR and CDR2 is SFDVKD in the germline V gene.

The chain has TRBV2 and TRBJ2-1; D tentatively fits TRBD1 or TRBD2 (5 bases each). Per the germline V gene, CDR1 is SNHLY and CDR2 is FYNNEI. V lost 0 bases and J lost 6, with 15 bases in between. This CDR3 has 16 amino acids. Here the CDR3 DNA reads TGTGCCAGCAGTGAAGCGCTAATACGTGGGGGCAATGAGCAGTTCTTC. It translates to CASSEALIRGGNEQFF.

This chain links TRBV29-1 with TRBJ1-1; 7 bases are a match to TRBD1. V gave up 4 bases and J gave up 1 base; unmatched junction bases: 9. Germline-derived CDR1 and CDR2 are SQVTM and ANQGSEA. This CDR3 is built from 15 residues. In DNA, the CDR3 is TGCAGCGTTGCAAGGAGGGACAGCGGGAACACTGAAGCTTTCTTT. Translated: CSVARRDSGNTEAFF. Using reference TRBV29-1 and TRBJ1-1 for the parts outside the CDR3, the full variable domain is SAVISQKPSRDICQRGTSLTIQCQVDSQVTMMFWYRQQPGQSLTLIATANQGSEATYESGFVIDKFPISRPNLTFSTLTVSNMSPEDSSIYLCSVARRDSGNTEAFFGQGTRLTVV.

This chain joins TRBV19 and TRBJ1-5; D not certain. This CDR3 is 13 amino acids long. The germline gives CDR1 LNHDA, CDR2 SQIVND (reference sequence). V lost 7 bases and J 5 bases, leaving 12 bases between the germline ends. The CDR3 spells CASTTGWDQPQHF. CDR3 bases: TGTGCCAGTACAACGGGTTGGGATCAGCCCCAGCATTTT.

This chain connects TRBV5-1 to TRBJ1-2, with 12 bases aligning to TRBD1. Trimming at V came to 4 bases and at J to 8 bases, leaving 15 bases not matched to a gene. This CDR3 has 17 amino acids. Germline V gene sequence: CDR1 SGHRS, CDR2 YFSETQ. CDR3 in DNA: TGCGCCAGCAGCCCCTATACCGGGACAGGGGGCTCTCGGGGCTACACCTTC. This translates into CASSPYTGTGGSRGYTF.

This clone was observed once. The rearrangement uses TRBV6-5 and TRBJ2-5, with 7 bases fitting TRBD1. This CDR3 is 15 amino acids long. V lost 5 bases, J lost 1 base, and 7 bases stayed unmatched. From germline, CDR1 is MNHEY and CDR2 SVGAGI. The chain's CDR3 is CASSPSQGSQETQYF. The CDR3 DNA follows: TGTGCCAGCAGTCCATCACAGGGGTCCCAAGAGACCCAGTACTTC.